This T cell receptor (beta chain) originates from a study of T cell repertoires in ileal Crohn's disease. Study-level information: At surgery, about 34% of patients smoked, with median disease duration 7.9 years.

Stated time point: neoterminal ileum biopsy at postoperative endoscopy, about 6 months after surgery. Of note for this clone: Antigen unknown.

Study-wide findings and caveats: Endoscopic recurrence occurred in every patient whose clonality exceeded 26.8%. High-frequency clones were more common in sorted CD8 than CD4 cells.

TCRB immunosequencing input was roughly 500 nanograms of biopsy DNA per sample. TCRdb keeps only in-frame clones here, not all; method: immunoSEQ multiplex PCR. The table has about 60,000 clones, approximately 88% seen once. CDR1 is SEHNR and CDR2 is FQNEAQ in the germline V gene (reference sequence). The length of the CDR3 is 14 residues. The germline V and J ends were trimmed by 4 bases and 6 bases, with 15 bases remaining between them. The chain employs TRBV7-9 and TRBJ1-1; weak D call: TRBD1 (6 bases). Sample: ileal tissue. The receptor's source is an adult with Crohn's disease. The DNA for the CDR3 is TGTGCCAGCAGCTCGGGACACCGGCCCTCTGAAGCTTTCTTT. Translation: CASSSGHRPSEAFF.